This T cell receptor beta chain comes out of a study of identical twins. Findings of the study overall: Memory repertoires showed no such pattern, whereas abundant cord blood beta clonotypes carried fewer insertions.

About this clonotype itself: Its specificity is not known.

The CDR3 runs 15 residues. The junction had 10 bases not matched to a gene; V was cut back by 3 bases and J by 3 bases. The germline CDR1 and CDR2 sequences are GTSNPN and SVGIG (reference sequence). In TCRdb, the 5' RACE reads were re-called with MiXCR into one record per CDR3 protein. The table lists around 340,000 distinct CDR3 sequences, about 10% of them singletons, with approximately 8.9% in the top ten. Sequencing was carried out using naive T cells sorted from blood. The TCR was taken from a woman in her forties or fifties in good health. The gene calls are TRBV30 and TRBJ2-5; 7 bases are a match to TRBD1. The CDR3 loop reads CAWSPTPGQEETQYF. The CDR3, as DNA: TGTGCCTGGAGCCCAACCCCCGGACAGGAAGAGACCCAGTACTTC.